The next 28 T cell receptor beta chains were all read from a single sample in a study of blood T cells in healthy people across ages. With a J-beta primer mix and a sample-barcoded 5' primer, a second PCR ran about 7 to 12 cycles. TCRdb reanalysed the 5' RACE reads using MiXCR and keeps one entry per CDR3 protein. The profile shows about 780,000 distinct CDR3 sequences, approximately 67% of them singletons. The sequenced material came from blood. The receptor set was obtained from a man aged 25 to 45 in good health.

This clonotype was detected a few times. The chain links TRBV2 to TRBJ2-5; D gene uncertain. V was clipped by 4 bases and J by 2 bases, with 5 bases between them. The CDR3 sequence is 12 residues long. The V gene's germline CDR1 is SNHLY and CDR2 FYNNEI. CDR3 region: CASSALQETQYF. DNA for the CDR3: TGTGCCAGCAGTGCGTTACAAGAGACCCAGTACTTC.

This clonotype was recorded a few times. This chain uses TRBV15 with TRBJ2-7; no reliable D call. Deletions cut 2 bases from V and 0 bases from J, with 8 bases between. The CDR3 contains 14 residues. The germline V gene has CDR1 LNHNV and CDR2 YYDKDF (reference sequence). CDR3 nucleotide sequence: TGTGCCACCAGCAGATCCCCCCTCTCCTACGAGCAGTACTTC. As protein: CATSRSPLSYEQYF.

The chain employs TRBV20-1 and TRBJ1-5; perhaps TRBD1 as D (6 bases). Germline assignment: CDR1 DFQATT and CDR2 SNEGSKA (reference sequence). The CDR3 runs 16 residues. Trimming cost V 3 bases and J 0 bases, with 15 bases left between them. This chain's CDR3 is CSASSQGPNSNQPQHF. Here the CDR3 DNA reads TGCAGTGCTAGTAGTCAGGGGCCGAATAGCAATCAGCCCCAGCATTTT.

The chain combines TRBV7-2 with TRBJ1-1; possibly TRBD1 for D (5 bases). Germline V gene sequence: CDR1 SGHTA, CDR2 FQGNSA. The CDR3 sequence is 13 residues long. V dropped 2 bases and J dropped 7 bases, with 11 bases sitting between them. The CDR3 region is CASSLQGVGEAFF. The CDR3 bases are TGTGCCAGCAGCTTACAAGGGGTAGGTGAAGCTTTCTTT.

This rearrangement joins TRBV4-3 to TRBJ2-3; D is unclear. V was cut by 4 bases and J by 4 bases, with 12 bases left in between. The V gene's germline CDR1 is LGHNA and CDR2 YSLEER. The length of the CDR3 is 14 residues. The CDR3 region is CASSRETASDTQYF. The CDR3 coding sequence is TGCGCCAGCAGCCGAGAGACGGCCTCAGATACGCAGTATTTT.

J is TRBJ1-6 and V is TRBV20-1, with D possibly matching TRBD1 (5 bases). V lost 4 bases and J lost 4, with 14 bases in between. This CDR3 is 15 amino acids long. Germline V gene sequence: CDR1 DFQATT, CDR2 SNEGSKA (reference sequence). The CDR3 here is CSAKNRDLYNSPLHF. CDR3 DNA: TGCAGTGCTAAAAACCGGGACCTATATAATTCACCCCTCCACTTT.

The chain employs TRBV29-1 and TRBJ2-1, with no clear D. Germline loops: CDR1 SQVTM, CDR2 ANQGSEA. This CDR3 has 12 amino acids. Trimming stripped 7 bases from V and 6 bases from J, with 13 bases between. DNA for the CDR3: TGCAGCGCGGAACGGCACTTCAATGAGCAGTTCTTC. Translation: CSAERHFNEQFF.

This chain connects TRBV20-1 to TRBJ2-7, with 9 bases matching TRBD1. The CDR3 totals 14 residues. Germline V CDR1 and CDR2: DFQATT, SNEGSKA (reference sequence). After removal of 4 bases from V and 0 bases from J, the junction contained 4 bases not matched to a gene. In DNA form, the CDR3 reads TGCAGTGCTATAGGGACAGGGAGCTCCTACGAGCAGTACTTC. Its protein product is CSAIGTGSSYEQYF.

This sequence joins TRBV6-6 and TRBJ1-5; 10 bases are a match to TRBD1. The CDR3 has 17 amino acids. With 7 bases clipped from V and 2 bases from J, the junction kept 11 bases outside the gene matches. Germline CDR1 MNHNY, CDR2 SVGAGI (reference sequence). Written as DNA, the CDR3 is TGTGCCAGCAAATTGACAGGGGGCGAAGTTGGCAATCAGCCCCAGCATTTT. This translates into CASKLTGGEVGNQPQHF.

This chain links TRBV20-1 with TRBJ2-2; perhaps TRBD2 as D (6 bases). Looked up from germline, CDR1 is DFQATT and CDR2 is SNEGSKA (reference sequence). Trimming cost V 2 bases and J 4 bases, with 8 bases left between them. The CDR3 runs 13 residues. CDR3 sequence reads: CSARWGVTGELFF. DNA for the CDR3: TGCAGTGCTAGATGGGGGGTCACCGGGGAGCTGTTTTTT.

The chain links TRBV4-1 to TRBJ2-7; D is perhaps TRBD1 or TRBD2 (5 bases each). This CDR3 comprises 16 residues. Looked up from germline, CDR1 is MGHRA and CDR2 is YSYEKL. Between the trimmed V and J ends, which lost 0 bases and 0 bases, there was a span of 12 bases. This CDR3 reads CASSQEEGRDSYEQYF. CDR3 in DNA: TGCGCCAGCAGCCAAGAAGAGGGGCGAGACTCCTACGAGCAGTACTTC.

V is TRBV29-1 and J is TRBJ1-1; D is ambiguous. The CDR3 loop spans 12 amino acids. V shed 7 bases and J shed 4 bases, with 13 bases lying between them. Germline V gene data show CDR1 as SQVTM and CDR2 as ANQGSEA. The CDR3 loop reads CSGMADGTEAFF. CDR3 DNA sequence: TGCAGCGGGATGGCTGATGGCACTGAAGCTTTCTTT.

The J gene is TRBJ1-1, the V gene TRBV7-2; possible D gene TRBD1, 6 bases. V shed 1 base and J shed 1 base, with 13 bases lying between them. CDR1 and CDR2 from the germline V gene are SGHTA and FQGNSA. The CDR3 is 16 amino acids. The CDR3 DNA reads as TGTGCCAGCAGCTTAGGCCCAGGGGACCAGAACACTGAAGCTTTCTTT. Residues: CASSLGPGDQNTEAFF.

The table lists this clonotype with a few counts. This chain connects TRBV4-2 to TRBJ2-5; D possibly corresponds to TRBD1 (6 bases). The CDR3 spans 14 residues. The ends were cut back, 1 base at V and 4 bases at J, with 10 bases in the middle. The germline gives CDR1 LGHNA, CDR2 YNFKEQ. CDR3 amino acids: CASSQGGRVETQYF. The DNA of the CDR3 is TGTGCCAGCAGCCAAGGGGGGCGGGTAGAGACCCAGTACTTC.

The V call is TRBV9, the J call TRBJ1-6, with 7 bases identical to TRBD1. Germline CDR1 SGDLS, CDR2 YYNGEE. J gave up 1 base and V 1 base, and 2 bases lay outside the gene matches. CDR3 length equals 16 residues. The CDR3, as DNA: TGTGCCAGCAGCGTAACAGGGGTGTCCTATAATTCACCCCTCCACTTT. The encoded protein is CASSVTGVSYNSPLHF. Using reference TRBV9 and TRBJ1-6 for the parts outside the CDR3, the full variable domain is DSGVTQTPKHLITATGQRVTLRCSPRSGDLSVYWYQQSLDQGLQFLIQYYNGEERAKGNILERFSAQQFPDLHSELNLSSLELGDSALYFCASSVTGVSYNSPLHFGNGTRLTVT.

This sequence joins TRBV29-1 and TRBJ2-3, with 13 bases fitting TRBD2. The length of the CDR3 is 15 residues. The germline V gene encodes CDR1 SQVTM and CDR2 ANQGSEA. After removal of 4 bases from V and 3 bases from J, the junction contained 4 bases not matched to a gene. In DNA form, the CDR3 reads TGCAGCGTTGTACTAGCGGGGGGGCGGACAGATACGCAGTATTTT. Translation gives CSVVLAGGRTDTQYF.

V is TRBV29-1 and J is TRBJ2-2, with D possibly matching TRBD1 (6 bases). The germline CDR1 and CDR2 sequences are SQVTM and ANQGSEA. The CDR3 consists of 14 residues. Trimming left V 1 base short and J 3 bases short, with 9 bases between. CDR3 sequence: CSVEGQVDTGELFF. CDR3 DNA: TGCAGCGTTGAAGGACAGGTGGACACCGGGGAGCTGTTTTTT.

The rearrangement uses TRBV20-1 and TRBJ2-5, with 7 bases matching TRBD2. This CDR3 has 15 residues. Germline assignment: CDR1 DFQATT and CDR2 SNEGSKA (reference sequence). Germline trimming cut 3 bases from V and 4 bases from J; bases unmatched to any gene: 11. As DNA, the CDR3 is TGCAGTGCTAGGGGGGGGGTGGGAACCGCAGAGACCCAGTACTTC. This gives the protein CSARGGVGTAETQYF.

The V and J genes are TRBV7-8 and TRBJ2-5; TRBD2 matches 9 bases. The CDR3 spans 15 residues. V shed 3 bases and J 4 bases; nucleotides not matched to a gene: 6. Germline-derived CDR1 and CDR2 are SGHVS and FQNEAQ. The CDR3 sequence is CASSFSGGPRETQYF. CDR3 coding DNA: TGTGCCAGCAGCTTTAGCGGGGGACCGCGAGAGACCCAGTACTTC.

This clonotype was counted between two and nine times. In DNA, the CDR3 is TGTGCCATCAGGGGCGACAGGGGAGGTTCACCCCTCCACTTT. Translated: CAIRGDRGGSPLHF. The rearrangement links TRBV10-3 to TRBJ1-6, with 8 bases lining up with TRBD1. The CDR3 has 14 amino acids. Germline V CDR1 and CDR2: ENHRY, SYGVKD. V shed 6 bases and J 9 bases; nucleotides not matched to a gene: 7.

In nucleotides, the CDR3 is TGTGCCAGCAGGCCAGGGGTCGGCACTGAAGCTTTCTTT. Translated, it gives CASRPGVGTEAFF. The chain employs TRBV6-5 and TRBJ1-1; D might be TRBD1 (6 bases). V was cut by 6 bases and J by 4 bases, with 12 bases left in between. This CDR3 contains 13 residues. Germline loops: CDR1 MNHEY, CDR2 SVGAGI.

The chain uses TRBV7-2 and TRBJ2-1; TRBD2 aligns across 10 bases. The CDR3 extends over 18 amino acids. Germline CDR1 reads SGHTA; CDR2 reads FQGNSA. J gave up 4 bases and V 1 base, and 10 bases lay outside the gene matches. DNA for the CDR3: TGTGCCAGCAGCTTAGTTCCGCGGTTTAGCGGGGGGTACAATGAGCAGTTCTTC. This sequence encodes CASSLVPRFSGGYNEQFF.

The chain is built from TRBV29-1 and TRBJ2-1; D remains unclear. The germline gives CDR1 SQVTM, CDR2 ANQGSEA. This CDR3 comprises 12 residues. V shed 1 base and J shed 4 bases, with 5 bases lying between them. DNA of the CDR3: TGCAGCGTTGAAGGGATTTACAATGAGCAGTTCTTC. Translation: CSVEGIYNEQFF.

The chain links TRBV5-1 to TRBJ1-4; TRBD1 is a possible D gene (5 bases). Germline CDR1 and CDR2: SGHRS and YFSETQ. This CDR3 region has 14 residues. V was clipped by 5 bases and J by 5 bases, with 13 bases between them. CDR3 region: CASSPSGPNEKLFF. The CDR3 nucleotides are TGCGCCAGCAGTCCCTCGGGGCCGAATGAAAAACTGTTTTTT.

The J gene is TRBJ1-5, the V gene TRBV28, with 9 bases that match TRBD1. After removal of 6 bases from V and 2 bases from J, the junction contained 5 bases not matched to a gene. This CDR3 has 15 residues. From germline, CDR1 is MDHEN and CDR2 SYDVKM. The CDR3 region has the DNA TGTGCCAGCAGATCAGACAGGGGGGGCAATCAGCCCCAGCATTTT. Translating gives CASRSDRGGNQPQHF.

CDR3 sequence reads: CAISWDIGPRDEQFF. CDR3 sequence (DNA): TGTGCCATCAGTTGGGACATCGGCCCTCGCGATGAGCAGTTCTTC. The chain uses TRBV10-3 and TRBJ2-1, with a weak D call TRBD1 (6 bases). V lost 5 bases to trimming and J lost 8 bases, with 19 bases between them. The germline gives CDR1 ENHRY, CDR2 SYGVKD. The CDR3 is 15 residues long.

A note on this clonotype: Compared with germline, one end of the junction differs, possibly owing to a read error. The chain joins TRBV27 to TRBJ1-1; possible D gene TRBD1, 6 bases. Germline V gives CDR1 MNHEY, CDR2 SMNVEV (reference sequence). This CDR3 contains 14 residues. Here the CDR3 DNA reads TGTGCCAGCAGTACGGGACAAAGAGGGACTGAAGGTTTCTTT. It is translated as CASSTGQRGTEGFF.

V is TRBV7-9 and J is TRBJ2-1, with TRBD2 identical over 7 bases. The CDR3 is made up of 17 amino acids. The V segment lost 2 bases and the J segment 0 bases; nucleotides outside the gene matches: 7. Germline CDR1 and CDR2: SEHNR and FQNEAQ (reference sequence). The CDR3 here is CASSLRGTGGSYNEQFF. The CDR3 bases are TGTGCCAGCAGCTTACGGGGGACGGGGGGCTCCTACAATGAGCAGTTCTTC. Full variable domain (missing parts from reference TRBV7-9 and TRBJ2-1): DTGVSQNPRHKITKRGQNVTFRCDPISEHNRLYWYRQTLGQGPEFLTYFQNEAQLEKSRLLSDRFSAERPKGSFSTLEIQRTEQGDSAMYLCASSLRGTGGSYNEQFFGPGTRLTVL.